The rows below give T cell receptor beta chains drawn from one sample of a study of CD8+ T cells in alopecia areata. Assay used: immunoSEQ multiplex PCR; TCRdb lists only in-frame clones, some missing. This table holds 200,000 or so clones, about 62% found once. Sequences were derived from CD4+ T cells sorted from blood, sampled at week 24, from a patient treated with tofacitinib. These receptors all stem from a human donor with alopecia areata. Both conserved end residues are part of each CDR3. The D gene is left open where the match is weak. Clone size appears in some rows only: once, few, many, or a class for an expanded clone.

>few|.|TRBV27|TRBJ2-3
TGTGCCAGCACTCACGCCCAGGGGACAGATACGCAGTATTTT
CASTHAQGTDTQYF
>.|.|TRBV4-3|TRBJ2-2
TGCGCCAGCAGCCGGGCAGGGGGGGCCACCGGGGAGCTGTTTTTT
CASSRAGGATGELFF
>.|.|TRBV27|TRBJ2-5
TGTGCCAGCAGTTTATCGGGCAGAGTATTACCGCAAGAGACCCAGTACTTC
CASSLSGRVLPQETQYF
>.|.|TRBV30|TRBJ1-4
TGTGCCTGGAGTGTAGGGAAGGGGCCAGGTGAAAAACTGTTTTTT
CAWSVGKGPGEKLFF
>many|TRBD1|TRBV7-9|TRBJ1-5
TGTGCCAGCAGCCGCTGGACAGGGCGGAATGAGCCCCAGCATTTT
CASSRWTGRNEPQHF
>.|TRBD1|TRBV29-1|TRBJ2-1
TGCAGCGTTGCCTCATCCAGACAGGGTCAGGCGTTCTTC
CSVASSRQGQAFF
>.|.|TRBV7-9|TRBJ1-5
TGTGCCAGCAGCTCCATCGGGGCCCTTCAGCCCCAGCATTTT
CASSSIGALQPQHF
>.|.|TRBV10-3|TRBJ1-2
TGTGCCATCAGTGAGGAAGGGCTTGTGGATGGCTACACCTTC
CAISEEGLVDGYTF
>.|TRBD1|TRBV5-1|TRBJ1-1
TGCGCCAGCAGCTTCGGACAGGATACTGAAGCTTTCTTT
CASSFGQDTEAFF
>.|.|TRBV6-6|TRBJ2-5
TGTGCCAGCAGGAATAGGGAGACCCAGTACTTC
CASRNRETQYF
>.|.|TRBV29-1|TRBJ1-1
TGCAGCGCCGTCTATTACGGGAGCACTGAAGCTTTCTTT
CSAVYYGSTEAFF
>once|TRBD2|TRBV25-1|TRBJ2-3
TGTGCCACCGGTAGCGGGTGGACGACAGATACGCAGTATTTT
CATGSGWTTDTQYF
>.|.|TRBV30|TRBJ2-5
TGTGCCTGGAGTAGATGGGGAGTCCAAGAGACCCAGTACTTC
CAWSRWGVQETQYF
>.|TRBD1|TRBV5-1|TRBJ2-5
TGCGCCAGCAGCTTCCTAGGGCTGGACAGGGGAGAGACCCAGTACTTC
CASSFLGLDRGETQYF
>few|TRBD2|TRBV5-1|TRBJ2-4
TGCGCCAGCAGCTTAGCGGGAGTGGCCAAAAACATTCAGTACTTC
CASSLAGVAKNIQYF
>.|.|TRBV21-1|TRBJ2-3
TGTGCCAGCAGCAAAGCGAACCGGGGGCCCACAGATACGCAGTATTTT
CASSKANRGPTDTQYF
>.|.|TRBV6-1|TRBJ1-6
TGTGCCAGCAGTGACCGGGCCTGGCCCCTCCACTTT
CASSDRAWPLHF
>.|.|TRBV2|TRBJ2-1
TGTGCCAGCACCCTTACCCCGGGTGGATACAATGAGCAGTTCTTC
CASTLTPGGYNEQFF
>.|TRBD2|TRBV5-1|TRBJ2-5
TGCGCCAGCAGCTTGGCCTTCGGGACTAGAAACCAGCAAGAGACCCAGTACTTC
CASSLAFGTRNQQETQYF
>few|.|TRBV29-1|TRBJ2-1
TGCAGCGCTACGGGACTCCACAGCTCCTACAATGAGCAGTTCTTC
CSATGLHSSYNEQFF
>.|.|TRBV9|TRBJ2-7
TGTGCCAGCAGCGTAGGTCCCAGCGGGTCATTCTACGAGCAGTACTTC
CASSVGPSGSFYEQYF
>few|.|TRBV30|TRBJ1-2
TGTGCCTGGAGTCGGGGTTTGGACTATGGCTACACCTTC
CAWSRGLDYGYTF
>.|TRBD1|TRBV2|TRBJ2-5
TGTGCCAGCAGAAAGGGACAGGAAAAAGAGACCCAGTACTTC
CASRKGQEKETQYF
>.|.|TRBV2|TRBJ1-5
TGTGCCAGCAGGGTCCTGGGGTCGAATCAGCCCCAGCATTTT
CASRVLGSNQPQHF
>.|TRBD1|TRBV30|TRBJ1-2
TGTGCCTGGAGTCCGGGACAGGGGTTGAACTATGGCTACACCTTC
CAWSPGQGLNYGYTF
>.|.|TRBV25-1|TRBJ2-3
TGTGCCAGCAGTGAGGGTAAGGGGGTAGGCACAGATACGCAGTATTTT
CASSEGKGVGTDTQYF
>.|TRBD1|TRBV18|TRBJ2-5
TGTGCCAGCTCAGACCAGACAGGGACATTGGAGACCCAGTACTTC
CASSDQTGTLETQYF
>.|.|TRBV25-1|TRBJ1-1
TGTGCCAGCAGTCCCTTCGACACCTTGAACACTGAAGCTTTCTTT
CASSPFDTLNTEAFF
>.|TRBD2|TRBV27|TRBJ2-1
TGTGCCAGCACTCGACTAGCGATTGGCGTCGATGAGCAGTTCTTC
CASTRLAIGVDEQFF
>.|.|TRBV5-1|TRBJ1-1
TGCGCCAGCAGCGAATGGACGGACATGAACACTGAAGCTTTCTTT
CASSEWTDMNTEAFF
>.|.|TRBV18|TRBJ1-5
TGTGCCAGCTCAAGGAGCAGCAATCAGCCCCAGCATTTT
CASSRSSNQPQHF
>.|.|TRBV11-2|TRBJ2-7
TGTGCCAGCAGCTTAGGAGTCGAGCAGTACTTC
CASSLGVEQYF
>.|.|TRBV9|TRBJ2-5
TGTGCCAGCAGCGGACAGCAAGAGACCCAGTACTTC
CASSGQQETQYF
>.|.|TRBV29-1|TRBJ1-2
TGCAGCGTTATCACGGACCGGGGCGGCTACACCTTC
CSVITDRGGYTF
>.|.|TRBV7-2|TRBJ2-7
TGTGCCAGCAGCTTAGATGCCAATAACTACGAGCAGTACTTC
CASSLDANNYEQYF
>few|.|TRBV4-3|TRBJ2-1
TGCGCCAGCAGCCAAGACTATCTCAGTTCGAATGAGCAGTTCTTC
CASSQDYLSSNEQFF
>.|TRBD1|TRBV29-1|TRBJ1-1
TGCAGCGTTGAAGATCCTCGGACAGGGATCATGAACACTGAAGCTTTCTTT
CSVEDPRTGIMNTEAFF
>.|.|TRBV4-1|TRBJ2-7
TGCGCCAGCAGCCAAGATGGACAGAATCTCTACGAGCAGTACTTC
CASSQDGQNLYEQYF
>.|.|TRBV4-3|TRBJ2-7
TGCGCCAGCAGCCAAGGACGGAACTCCTACGAGCAGTACTTC
CASSQGRNSYEQYF
>.|.|TRBV6-5|TRBJ2-5
TGTGCCAGCAGGTACAGGGACCCTGCCGGGGAGACCCAGTACTTC
CASRYRDPAGETQYF
>few|.|TRBV18|TRBJ1-1
TGTGCCAGCTCACCAGGGACATCATGGGACACTGAAGCTTTCTTT
CASSPGTSWDTEAFF
>.|.|TRBV5-1|TRBJ2-2
TGCGCCAGTTCGGAACAACAGGGAAAGGTCGGGGAGCTGTTTTTT
CASSEQQGKVGELFF